This T cell receptor beta chain was obtained from a study of T cell repertoires in cytomegalovirus infection. Turning to the study itself: Shared public TCR beta signatures pointed to both CMV infection and a matching HLA type.

MiXCR was run by TCRdb on the reads, yielding one entry per CDR3 protein. Here the sample spans around 300,000 distinct CDR3 sequences, approximately 9.5% being singletons. Per the germline V gene, CDR1 is LNHDA and CDR2 is SQIVND (reference sequence). After removal of 10 bases from V and 4 bases from J, the junction contained 7 bases not matched to a gene. CDR3 size: 13 residues. Points from the study as a whole: HLA-C-restricted CMV clonotypes gave the most frequent clonotype in two of eight donors. Summed frequency of shared TCR beta families picked out CMV carriers who also had the relevant HLA.

About this clonotype: The antigen remains unidentified.

The receptor comes from a human donor in good health (CMV status not recorded). Some clones in this sample may be carry-over from other donors' samples. Specimen: PBMCs. The V call is TRBV19, the J call TRBJ2-3; the match to TRBD1 covers 8 bases. CDR3 bases: TGTGCCACCAAGCTGACAGGGGCAGATACGCAGTATTTT. Translated, it gives CATKLTGADTQYF. Filled out from reference TRBV19 and TRBJ2-3, the complete variable domain reads DGGITQSPKYLFRKEGQNVTLSCEQNLNHDAMYWYRQDPGQGLRLIYYSQIVNDFQKGDIAEGYSVSREKKESFPLTVTSAQKNPTAFYLCATKLTGADTQYFGPGTRLTVL.